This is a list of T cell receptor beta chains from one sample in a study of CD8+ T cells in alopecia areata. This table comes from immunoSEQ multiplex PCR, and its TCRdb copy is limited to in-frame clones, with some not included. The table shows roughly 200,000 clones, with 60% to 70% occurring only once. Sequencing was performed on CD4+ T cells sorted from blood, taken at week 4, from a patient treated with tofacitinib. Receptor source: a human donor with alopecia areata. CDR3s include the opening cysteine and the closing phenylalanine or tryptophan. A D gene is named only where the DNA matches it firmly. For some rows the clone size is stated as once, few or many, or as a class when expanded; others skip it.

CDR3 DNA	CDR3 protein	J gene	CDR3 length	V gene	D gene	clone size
TGTGCCAGCAGCGTCGCCGGGACGAACACTGAAGCTTTCTTT	CASSVAGTNTEAFF	TRBJ1-1	14	TRBV9	-	-
TGCAGCGTTCCCCGACAGCCACGGGGGAACACTGAAGCTTTCTTT	CSVPRQPRGNTEAFF	TRBJ1-1	15	TRBV29-1	-	-
TGTGCCAGCAGTGAAGCGCTCTGGAGGGGCACCGGGGAGCTGTTTTTT	CASSEALWRGTGELFF	TRBJ2-2	16	TRBV2	-	few
TGTGCCAGCAGTTTATCGCCTTACCTCTCTAGCAGGTACAACACCGGGGAGCTGTTTTTT	CASSLSPYLSSRYNTGELFF	TRBJ2-2	20	TRBV27	-	-
TGTGCCACCAGCAGAGATCAGGGCACTAATGAAAAACTGTTTTTT	CATSRDQGTNEKLFF	TRBJ1-4	15	TRBV15	-	-
TGTGCCTGGAGTTCTTGGGCTAGCTCCTATAATTCACCCCTCCACTTT	CAWSSWASSYNSPLHF	TRBJ1-6	16	TRBV30	-	-
TGCGCCAGCAGCTTGCCTCTGGCAGGGGCGTCCTACGAGCAGTACTTC	CASSLPLAGASYEQYF	TRBJ2-7	16	TRBV5-1	-	-
TGTGCCAGCAGCTTAGTTGGAGGGGATAATTCACCCCTCCACTTT	CASSLVGGDNSPLHF	TRBJ1-6	15	TRBV7-2	-	-
TGCAGCGTTTTCGGGGGCTACGAGCAGTACTTC	CSVFGGYEQYF	TRBJ2-7	11	TRBV29-1	-	few
TGCAGCGTGACAGACAGCAGCTATGGCTACACCTTC	CSVTDSSYGYTF	TRBJ1-2	12	TRBV29-1	-	-
TGCGCCAGCAGCCCGGACAGCCCAAATCAGCCCCAGCATTTT	CASSPDSPNQPQHF	TRBJ1-5	14	TRBV5-1	-	few
TGTGCCAGCAGCTTAGGACAGGGTATGAACACTGAAGCTTTCTTT	CASSLGQGMNTEAFF	TRBJ1-1	15	TRBV11-2	TRBD1	-
TGTGTCAGCAGCCGGGGACTAGGGGTTATGGAGCAGTACTTC	CVSSRGLGVMEQYF	TRBJ2-7	14	TRBV9	TRBD2	-
TGTGCCAGCAAGAGAGACAGGGAAAATCAGCCCCAGCATTTT	CASKRDRENQPQHF	TRBJ1-5	14	TRBV27	TRBD1	few
TGTGCCAGCAGCTCGCCCGGGACAGCCTCGGGAAAACTGTTTTTT	CASSSPGTASGKLFF	TRBJ1-4	15	TRBV14	TRBD1	-
TGTGCCAGCAGTGGCAACAGGGCGGGCTATGGCTACACCTTC	CASSGNRAGYGYTF	TRBJ1-2	14	TRBV6-5	-	-
TGCAGCGTTGAAGTTGGAGTGAACACTGAAGCTTTCTTT	CSVEVGVNTEAFF	TRBJ1-1	13	TRBV29-1	-	-
TGTGCCACCAGCAGAGATCTCGGGGGCGGTGGTTCACCCCTCCACTTT	CATSRDLGGGGSPLHF	TRBJ1-6	16	TRBV15	-	few
TGTGCCTGGTTTAATGAAAAACTGTTTTTT	CAWFNEKLFF	TRBJ1-4	10	TRBV30	-	-
TGTGCCAGCAGCGTAGGGACAGTGAGCACAGATACGCAGTATTTT	CASSVGTVSTDTQYF	TRBJ2-3	15	TRBV9	-	-
TGTGCCAGCAGCCAGGGAGGACAGAATTTCTATGGCTACACCTTC	CASSQGGQNFYGYTF	TRBJ1-2	15	TRBV4-2	-	few
TGCAGCGTTATTCCAAGGGGAAGGGGGACTGAAGCTTTCTTT	CSVIPRGRGTEAFF	TRBJ1-1	14	TRBV29-1	-	-
TGTGCCTGGCAAGCAGGGGACTGGTCCTACAATGAGCAGTTCTTC	CAWQAGDWSYNEQFF	TRBJ2-1	15	TRBV30	-	-
TGCGCCAGCAGCCAAGATCGGACAGGGGCCATGTACTTC	CASSQDRTGAMYF	TRBJ2-7	13	TRBV4-3	TRBD1	-
TGTGCCAGCCACAGAGGACAGGGATACACCGGGGAGCTGTTTTTT	CASHRGQGYTGELFF	TRBJ2-2	15	TRBV6-5	TRBD1	-
TGTGCCAGCAGCAGGGGACAGCAAGAGACCCAGTACTTC	CASSRGQQETQYF	TRBJ2-5	13	TRBV28	TRBD1	-
TGTGCCAGCACCACAGGGATGGGTGGCTACACCTTC	CASTTGMGGYTF	TRBJ1-2	12	TRBV27	-	-
TGCGCCAGCAGCCCGGAAGGGACCTCCGGTGGCTACACCTTC	CASSPEGTSGGYTF	TRBJ1-2	14	TRBV5-1	-	-
TGTGCCAGCAGCTTTTCTAGCGGGGGTCAAGAGACCCAGTACTTC	CASSFSSGGQETQYF	TRBJ2-5	15	TRBV7-2	TRBD2	few
TGTGCCAGCAACCAACTAGCGGGGGGCAGGGATGAGCAGTTCTTC	CASNQLAGGRDEQFF	TRBJ2-1	15	TRBV2	TRBD2	-
TGTGCCAGCAGGCCCGGGACTACGACCTACAATGAGCAGTTCTTC	CASRPGTTTYNEQFF	TRBJ2-1	15	TRBV5-4	TRBD2	-
TGTGCCTGGACCCCCCGGAAAGGGACAGGGAGGGACACTGAAGCTTTCTTT	CAWTPRKGTGRDTEAFF	TRBJ1-1	17	TRBV30	TRBD1	-
TGCAGCGTTTCCAGGTTAACTGAAGCTTTCTTT	CSVSRLTEAFF	TRBJ1-1	11	TRBV29-1	-	-
TGCGCCAGCAGCAAGGCCCTCCCCCGGCACAATCAGCCCCAGCATTTT	CASSKALPRHNQPQHF	TRBJ1-5	16	TRBV4-3	-	-
TGTGCCTGGAGTACGACAGGGAACACTGAAGCTTTCTTT	CAWSTTGNTEAFF	TRBJ1-1	13	TRBV30	-	few
TGTGCCAGTAGTACCGTCGGACAGGGGAGTGGCTACACCTTC	CASSTVGQGSGYTF	TRBJ1-2	14	TRBV19	TRBD1	-
TGTGCCAGCAGTGGGGGACAGGGGGCTTCTGGGGCCAACGTCCTGACTTTC	CASSGGQGASGANVLTF	TRBJ2-6	17	TRBV6-1	TRBD1	-
TGTGCCAGCAGTTTAGGGGCCGGCTATGGCTACACCTTC	CASSLGAGYGYTF	TRBJ1-2	13	TRBV27	-	-
TGTGCCAGCAGCTTAGGTCTTCGGCCAGCGGCGAACATTCAGTACTTC	CASSLGLRPAANIQYF	TRBJ2-4	16	TRBV7-9	-	-
TGCAGCGTTGAGGGGCAACGTGAAGCTTTCTTT	CSVEGQREAFF	TRBJ1-1	11	TRBV29-1	-	few
TGTGCCAGCAGCTTAAATGCGGACAGTTCACCCCTCCACTTT	CASSLNADSSPLHF	TRBJ1-6	14	TRBV7-3	-	-
TGCAGCGTTGGACAGGTTCTTAACACTGAAGCTTTCTTT	CSVGQVLNTEAFF	TRBJ1-1	13	TRBV29-1	-	-
TGTGCCAGCAGTAGTCCGGGACAGCGCAATCAGCCCCAGCATTTT	CASSSPGQRNQPQHF	TRBJ1-5	15	TRBV2	TRBD1	-
TGCAGCGCGAACCCGACAGTGAACACTGAAGCTTTCTTT	CSANPTVNTEAFF	TRBJ1-1	13	TRBV29-1	-	-
TGTGCCAGCAGCTTAGGGGCGCGGAGTAAAGTGGACGAGCAGTACTTC	CASSLGARSKVDEQYF	TRBJ2-7	16	TRBV7-9	-	-
TGTGCCTGGAGTATGACTAGCGGGGGGGCAGATACGCAGTATTTT	CAWSMTSGGADTQYF	TRBJ2-3	15	TRBV30	TRBD2	-
TGCGCCAGCAGCTTGGTTGGCAGGGTGAACACTGAAGCTTTCTTT	CASSLVGRVNTEAFF	TRBJ1-1	15	TRBV5-1	-	-
TGTGCCTGGACAGCGGACAGGGTCTTCTATGGCTACACCTTC	CAWTADRVFYGYTF	TRBJ1-2	14	TRBV30	TRBD1	-
TGTGCCAGCAGCGTAGTTCCGGGGCCCAACACTGAAGCTTTCTTT	CASSVVPGPNTEAFF	TRBJ1-1	15	TRBV9	-	-
TGTGCCAGCAGCGGACTATCCCTCGGGGGCACAGATACGCAGTATTTT	CASSGLSLGGTDTQYF	TRBJ2-3	16	TRBV4-2	-	-
TGTGCCAGCAGCAAAACTAGCGGGGCCAACAATGAGCAGTTCTTC	CASSKTSGANNEQFF	TRBJ2-1	15	TRBV11-2	TRBD2	-
TGTGCCAGCACGCCTAGGGGGAGCAATAATTCACCCCTCCACTTT	CASTPRGSNNSPLHF	TRBJ1-6	15	TRBV7-9	-	-
TGTGCCAGCAGCTTGACCCTGAACACTGAAGCTTTCTTT	CASSLTLNTEAFF	TRBJ1-1	13	TRBV7-9	-	-
TGTGCCAGCAGGGCCGTGGGGGGCTCTTTGAACGAGCAGTACTTC	CASRAVGGSLNEQYF	TRBJ2-7	15	TRBV11-2	-	-
TGTGCCAGCCGACTCAACTTAGGTGGCTACACCTTC	CASRLNLGGYTF	TRBJ1-2	12	TRBV28	-	-